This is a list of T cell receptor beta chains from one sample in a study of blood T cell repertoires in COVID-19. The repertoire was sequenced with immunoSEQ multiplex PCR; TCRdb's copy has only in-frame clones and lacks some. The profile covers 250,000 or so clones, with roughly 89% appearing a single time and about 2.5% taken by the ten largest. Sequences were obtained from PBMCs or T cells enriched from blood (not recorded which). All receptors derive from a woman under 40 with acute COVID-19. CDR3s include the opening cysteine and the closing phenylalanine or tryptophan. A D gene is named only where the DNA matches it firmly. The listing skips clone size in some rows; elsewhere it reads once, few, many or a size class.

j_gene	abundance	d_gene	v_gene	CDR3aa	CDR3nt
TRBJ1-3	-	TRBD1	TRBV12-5	CASGTGTVGGNTIYF	TGTGCTAGTGGAACTGGGACAGTTGGCGGAAACACCATATATTTT
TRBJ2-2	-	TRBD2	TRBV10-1	CASMAQFASGGGELFF	TGCGCCAGCATGGCACAGTTTGCTAGCGGTGGCGGGGAGCTGTTTTTT
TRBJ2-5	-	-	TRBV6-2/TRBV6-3	CASSPPGEQETQYF	TGTGCCAGCAGCCCACCGGGGGAGCAAGAGACCCAGTACTTC
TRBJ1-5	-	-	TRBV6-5	CASSYGGLNQPQHF	TGTGCCAGCAGTTACGGCGGCCTTAACCAGCCCCAGCATTTT
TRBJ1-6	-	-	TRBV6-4	CASRGTNRPSSVSPLHF	TGTGCCAGCAGGGGGACAAACAGGCCGTCCTCAGTTTCACCCCTCCACTTT
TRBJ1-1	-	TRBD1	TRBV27	CASRQGQVNTEAFF	TGTGCCAGCAGACAGGGACAGGTGAACACTGAAGCTTTCTTT
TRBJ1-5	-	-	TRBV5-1	CASREDINQPQHF	TGCGCCAGCAGAGAGGACATAAATCAGCCCCAGCATTTT
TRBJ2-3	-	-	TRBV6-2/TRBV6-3	CASSYLGTRFGTDTQYF	TGTGCCAGCAGTTACCTCGGGACACGGTTCGGCACAGATACGCAGTATTTT
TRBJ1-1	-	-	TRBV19	CASSMRSSMNTEAFF	TGTGCCAGTAGTATGAGGAGCTCAATGAACACTGAAGCTTTCTTT
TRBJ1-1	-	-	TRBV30	CAWSVEKYTEAFF	TGTGCCTGGAGCGTGGAGAAGTACACTGAAGCTTTCTTT
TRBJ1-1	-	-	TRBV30	CAWSVRGSHTEAFF	TGTGCCTGGAGTGTAAGAGGGTCGCACACTGAAGCTTTCTTT
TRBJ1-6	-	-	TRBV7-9	CASSLGPGSPLHF	TGTGCCAGCAGCTTGGGGCCTGGATCACCCCTCCACTTT
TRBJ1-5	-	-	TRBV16	CASSQFTGFDQPQHF	TGTGCCAGCAGCCAATTTACAGGTTTCGATCAGCCCCAGCATTTT
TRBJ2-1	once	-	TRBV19	CASSIVRVREQFF	TGTGCCAGTAGTATAGTCAGGGTACGCGAGCAGTTCTTC
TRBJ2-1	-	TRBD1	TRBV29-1	CSTGTGGGEQFF	TGCAGCACAGGCACAGGGGGTGGTGAGCAGTTCTTC
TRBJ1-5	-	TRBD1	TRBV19	CASKTGTGDNQPQHF	TGTGCCAGTAAAACCGGGACAGGGGACAATCAGCCCCAGCATTTT
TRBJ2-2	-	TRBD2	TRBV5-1	CASSLGLAGGPGGELFF	TGCGCCAGCAGCCTGGGACTAGCGGGGGGGCCCGGCGGGGAGCTGTTTTTT
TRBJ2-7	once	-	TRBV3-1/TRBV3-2	CASTPRGGYEQYF	TGTGCCAGCACCCCCAGGGGTGGGTACGAGCAGTACTTC
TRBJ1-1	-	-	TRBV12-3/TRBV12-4	CASSSGPSAFF	TGTGCCAGCAGTTCAGGCCCGTCGGCTTTCTTT
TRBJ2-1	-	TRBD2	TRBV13	CASSLGTSGVYNEQFF	TGTGCCAGCAGCTTAGGGACTAGCGGGGTCTACAATGAGCAGTTCTTC
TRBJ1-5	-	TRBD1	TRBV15	CATSRLQGVPPPQHF	TGTGCCACCAGCAGATTACAGGGGGTTCCTCCGCCCCAGCATTTT
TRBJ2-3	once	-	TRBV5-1	CASSTTYPPTDTQYF	TGCGCCAGCAGCACTACCTACCCACCCACAGATACGCAGTATTTT
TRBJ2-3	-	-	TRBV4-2	CASSGPGWDQSTDTQYF	TGTGCCAGCAGCGGACCAGGGTGGGATCAGAGCACAGATACGCAGTATTTT
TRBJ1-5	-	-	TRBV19	CASRSGRQPQHF	TGTGCCAGTCGCTCGGGGAGGCAGCCCCAGCATTTT
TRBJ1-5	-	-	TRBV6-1	CASSGRIQGVGSNQPQHF	TGTGCCAGCAGTGGCCGCATACAGGGTGTTGGCAGCAATCAGCCCCAGCATTTT
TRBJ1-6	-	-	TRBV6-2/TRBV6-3	CASSYPGDSPLHF	TGTGCCAGCAGTTATCCCGGGGATTCACCCCTCCACTTT
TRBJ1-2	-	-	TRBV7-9	CASSPPGSYYGYTF	TGTGCCAGCAGCCCCCCGGGATCGTACTATGGCTACACCTTC
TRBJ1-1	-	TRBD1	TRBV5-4	CASSLAGGTGSWWTEAFF	TGTGCCAGCAGCTTGGCCGGGGGGACAGGGAGCTGGTGGACTGAAGCTTTCTTT
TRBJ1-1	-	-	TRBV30	CAWSVSRLGEAFF	TGTGCCTGGAGTGTATCTCGGCTGGGCGAAGCTTTCTTT
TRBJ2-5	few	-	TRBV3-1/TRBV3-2	CASSQDRWETQYF	TGTGCCAGCAGCCAAGATCGGTGGGAGACCCAGTACTTC
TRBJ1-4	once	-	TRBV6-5	CASRGGPNEKLFF	TGTGCCAGCAGGGGGGGTCCTAATGAAAAACTGTTTTTT
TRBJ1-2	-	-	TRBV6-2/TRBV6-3	CASSYGDGYTF	TGTGCCAGCAGTTACGGAGATGGCTACACCTTC
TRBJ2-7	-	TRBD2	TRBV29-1	CSVLQTSGSYEQYF	TGCAGCGTTCTTCAGACTAGCGGGTCATACGAGCAGTACTTC
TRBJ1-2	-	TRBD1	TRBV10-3	CAIVAGGWEGGYTF	TGTGCCATAGTTGCAGGGGGCTGGGAAGGTGGCTACACCTTC
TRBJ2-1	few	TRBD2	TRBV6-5	CASGIRLAGVNEQFF	TGTGCCAGCGGTATCCGGCTAGCGGGGGTTAATGAGCAGTTCTTC
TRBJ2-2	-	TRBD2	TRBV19	CASSRWTSGATGELFF	TGTGCCAGTAGTCGGTGGACTAGCGGGGCAACCGGGGAGCTGTTTTTT
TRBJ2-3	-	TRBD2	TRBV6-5	CASSYLAGLTDTQYF	TGTGCCAGCAGTTATCTAGCGGGGTTAACAGATACGCAGTATTTT
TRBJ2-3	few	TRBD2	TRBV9	CASSVDESSGFTDTQYF	TGTGCCAGCAGCGTAGACGAATCTAGCGGGTTCACAGATACGCAGTATTTT
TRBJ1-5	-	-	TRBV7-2	CASSLGFGNQNQPQHF	TGTGCCAGCAGCTTAGGGTTCGGGAATCAAAATCAGCCCCAGCATTTT
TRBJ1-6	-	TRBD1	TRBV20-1	CSASTAGGGGNSPLHF	TGCAGTGCTAGTACCGCAGGGGGTGGAGGCAATTCACCCCTCCACTTT
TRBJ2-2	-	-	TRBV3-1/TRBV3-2	CASSHPISAGTGELFF	TGTGCCAGCAGCCATCCGATCTCCGCGGGAACCGGGGAGCTGTTTTTT
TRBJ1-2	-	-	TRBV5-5	CASISPRGRGNGYTF	TGTGCCAGCATTTCCCCGCGGGGGCGCGGAAATGGCTACACCTTC
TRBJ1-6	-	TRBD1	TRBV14	CASSQVQGDSPLHF	TGTGCCAGCAGCCAAGTACAGGGGGATTCACCCCTCCACTTT